Listed here are 22 T cell receptor beta chains from one sample, sequenced in a study of a mutant IDH1 vaccine in newly diagnosed glioma. Sequenced by immunoSEQ multiplex PCR; TCRdb stores in-frame clones only, minus some. The sample consists of fewer than 85,000 clones, approximately 83% of them appearing once. Time point of the sample: baseline, week 1 (first vaccination visit). Indicated treatment: pre-vaccination baseline after standard-of-care therapy. Sequencing was performed on PBMCs, taken from a glioma patient treated with radiotherapy, temozolomide or both. These receptors all come from a man aged 30 to 45 with glioma.

The chain couples TRBV6-5 to TRBJ2-3, with unresolved D. Per germline, CDR1 MNHEY and CDR2 SVGAGI. The V and J ends lost 5 bases and 0 bases respectively, with 12 bases between them. The CDR3 is 15 residues long. CDR3 sequence reads: CASSGPNMSTDTQYF. The DNA for the CDR3 is TGTGCCAGCAGTGGCCCCAACATGAGCACAGATACGCAGTATTTT.

This rearrangement joins TRBV18 to TRBJ1-3; 8 bases align to TRBD1. In germline, CDR1 is KGHSH, CDR2 LQKENI. V trimming: 3 bases; J trimming: 2 bases; junction bases outside the gene matches: 6. This CDR3 is 16 amino acids long. This CDR3 is CASSPATRGPGNTIYF. The DNA of the CDR3 is TGTGCCAGCTCACCTGCAACCAGGGGGCCTGGAAACACCATATATTTT.

This chain connects TRBV11-2 to TRBJ1-3, with D hard to call. The germline CDR1 and CDR2 sequences are SGHAT and FQNNGV. The CDR3 runs to 15 residues. V was cut by 5 bases and J by 4 bases, with 15 bases left in between. CDR3 in amino acids: CASSHTKGSGNTIYF. The CDR3 nucleotides read TGTGCCAGCAGCCATACAAAGGGATCGGGAAACACCATATATTTT.

This chain joins TRBV10-1 and TRBJ2-2; D gene ambiguous. CDR1 is WNHNN, CDR2 SYGVQD, per germline (reference sequence). The length of the CDR3 is 16 residues. With 0 bases removed from V and 6 bases from J, the gap between germline ends came to 14 bases. CDR3 in DNA: TGCGCCAGCAGTGAGTCGGCGACGTACGTCCCCGGGGAGCTGTTTTTT. The encoded protein is CASSESATYVPGELFF.

The rearrangement joins TRBV5-1 to TRBJ1-1; no definite D call. Germline-derived CDR1 and CDR2 are SGHRS and YFSETQ. This CDR3 comprises 13 residues. Trimming took 4 bases from V and 6 from J, leaving 13 bases between them. The CDR3 nucleotides read TGCGCCAGCAGCCTCCAGGTAGGATCTGAAGCTTTCTTT. It encodes CASSLQVGSEAFF.

CDR3 DNA sequence: TGCGCCAGCAGTGAACAAATGGGGGGGGGCGCAGATACGCAGTATTTT. The encoded protein is CASSEQMGGGADTQYF. The chain joins TRBV10-1 to TRBJ2-3, with a weak D call TRBD2 (7 bases). From germline, CDR1 is WNHNN and CDR2 SYGVQD (reference sequence). V was shortened by 3 bases and J by 4 bases, with 17 bases between the two germline ends. This CDR3 spans 16 amino acids.

The rearrangement links TRBV29-1 to TRBJ2-7; D perhaps matches TRBD2 (5 bases). Trimming shortened V by 7 bases and J by 4 bases, and 14 bases separated the two germline ends. This CDR3 has 12 residues. Germline-derived CDR1 and CDR2 are SQVTM and ANQGSEA. CDR3 loop: CSAQVRGYEQYF. The CDR3 nucleotides read TGCAGCGCCCAGGTACGAGGGTACGAGCAGTACTTC.

This clone appeared once. This chain links TRBV18 with TRBJ2-5; D gene ambiguous. The J call may be incorrect, as the DNA end agrees better with TRBJ2-7. The V gene's germline CDR1 is KGHSH and CDR2 LQKENI. CDR3 length: 15 residues. The CDR3: CASSPLTNGRYEQYF. CDR3 coding DNA: TGTGCCAGCTCACCACTTACTAACGGGCGGTACGAGCAGTACTTC.

The table lists this clone with a few counts. The chain employs TRBV28 and TRBJ1-1, with D possibly being TRBD1 (6 bases). The CDR3 is 11 residues long. Trimming removed 7 bases at V and 11 bases at J, with 14 bases between. Germline lookup yields CDR1 MDHEN and CDR2 SYDVKM. CDR3 coding DNA: TGTGCCAGCATTTCAGGGGAGGTGGCTTTCTTT. It is translated as CASISGEVAFF. Using reference TRBV28 and TRBJ1-1 for the parts outside the CDR3, the full variable domain is DVKVTQSSRYLVKRTGEKVFLECVQDMDHENMFWYRQDPGLGLRLIYFSYDVKMKEKGDIPEGYSVSREKKERFSLILESASTNQTSMYLCASISGEVAFFGQGTRLTVV.

The V gene is TRBV5-1, the J gene TRBJ2-2, with D perhaps matching TRBD1 or TRBD2 (5 bases each). Trimming shortened V by 0 bases and J by 6 bases, and 12 bases separated the two germline ends. CDR1 and CDR2 (germline): SGHRS, YFSETQ. This CDR3 has 15 residues. The CDR3 sequence: CASSLGSRGAGELFF. DNA of the CDR3: TGCGCCAGCAGCTTGGGGTCGAGAGGGGCCGGGGAGCTGTTTTTT.

The chain is built from TRBV23-1 and TRBJ1-5, with D perhaps matching TRBD1 (6 bases). TRBV23-1 is marked as an open reading frame, function uncertain. V lost 6 bases to trimming and J lost 4 bases, with 19 bases between them. The CDR3 consists of 16 residues. Here the CDR3 reads CASSLPPGQRNQPQHF. DNA for the CDR3: TGCGCCAGCAGCCTGCCTCCGGGACAACGAAATCAGCCCCAGCATTTT.

CDR3 amino acids: CASSEEWGGGLGNQPQHF. Written as DNA, the CDR3 is TGTGCCAGCAGTGAAGAGTGGGGAGGGGGACTGGGCAATCAGCCCCAGCATTTT. The chain carries TRBV6-1 and TRBJ1-5, with D possibly being TRBD1 (6 bases). Trimming removed 1 base from V and 2 bases from J, with 18 bases in between. Germline CDR1 reads MNHNS; CDR2 reads SASEGT. This CDR3 comprises 18 residues.

This rearrangement joins TRBV30 to TRBJ1-1; D might be TRBD1 (5 bases). The germline gives CDR1 GTSNPN, CDR2 SVGIG (reference sequence). V gave up 4 bases and J gave up 1 base, with 16 bases separating them. The CDR3 extends over 15 amino acids. DNA for the CDR3: TGTGCCTGGACCTTAATGGGACGTAGGAACACTGAAGCTTTCTTT. Translation gives CAWTLMGRRNTEAFF.

The J gene is TRBJ1-3, the V gene TRBV19; D is perhaps TRBD1 (5 bases). This CDR3 comprises 14 residues. The germline gives CDR1 LNHDA, CDR2 SQIVND (reference sequence). The V end lost 4 bases, the J end lost 2 bases, and 9 bases lay between the germline ends. The CDR3 coding sequence is TGTGCCAGTAGTAACGGGGGAACTGGAAACACCATATATTTT. It specifies CASSNGGTGNTIYF.

The genes are TRBV25-1 and TRBJ1-6, with a weak D call TRBD1 (5 bases). This CDR3 has 14 residues. Between the trimmed V and J ends, which lost 5 bases and 5 bases, there was a span of 10 bases. Germline CDR1 MGHDK, CDR2 SYGVNS. This CDR3 reads CASSRGGNNSPLHF. The CDR3 region has the DNA TGTGCCAGCAGTCGGGGCGGGAATAATTCACCCCTCCACTTT.

J is TRBJ2-7 and V is TRBV12-2; the table names TRBD2, a call not compared with the DNA. TRBV12-2 is a known pseudogene. The CDR3 contains 20 residues. The CDR3 coding sequence is TGTGCAAGTCGCTTAGCGGGAGCCGCCGATAGCGGGGGGCTTCCCTACGAGCAGTACTTC. Its translation is CASRLAGAADSGGLPYEQYF.

The chain recombines TRBV9 with TRBJ1-5; D may be TRBD1 (6 bases). The V gene's germline CDR1 is SGDLS and CDR2 YYNGEE. V shed 0 bases and J shed 6 bases, with 16 bases lying between them. This CDR3 is built from 16 residues. CDR3 amino acids: CASSVGDTGASQPQHF. CDR3 nucleotides: TGTGCCAGCAGCGTAGGGGACACCGGGGCGAGTCAGCCCCAGCATTTT.

The chain employs TRBV27 and TRBJ1-1; D unclear. Germline V gene data show CDR1 as MNHEY and CDR2 as SMNVEV (reference sequence). The CDR3 sequence is 15 residues long. Deletions cut 3 bases from V and 6 bases from J, with 17 bases between. The CDR3 nucleotides are TGTGCCAGCAGTTTTCTCCCTGGAGAATTTTCTGAAGCTTTCTTT. Amino acids: CASSFLPGEFSEAFF.

This sequence joins TRBV30 and TRBJ1-5; possible D gene TRBD1, 6 bases. The length of the CDR3 is 13 residues. The V gene lost 4 bases and the J gene lost 2 bases, with 9 bases spanning the gap. Germline V gene lookup returns CDR1 GTSNPN and CDR2 SVGIG (reference sequence). The DNA of the CDR3 is TGTGCCTGGAACGGGGGCGGCAATCAGCCCCAGCATTTT. Translating it yields CAWNGGGNQPQHF.

The CDR3: CASRLSGGGSPLHF. The CDR3 nucleotides read TGTGCCAGCAGACTATCAGGGGGGGGTTCACCCCTCCACTTT. V gene TRBV27 combines with J gene TRBJ1-6; 7 bases align to TRBD1. In germline, CDR1 is MNHEY, CDR2 SMNVEV (reference sequence). V was clipped by 6 bases and J by 9 bases; unmatched bases: 8. The CDR3 is made up of 14 amino acids.

A few counts support this clone. The chain employs TRBV7-7 and TRBJ1-4; tentative D call: TRBD1 (5 bases). Germline V gives CDR1 SSHAT, CDR2 FNYEAQ (reference sequence). The ends were cut back, 0 bases at V and 8 bases at J, with 22 bases in the middle. CDR3 length: 18 residues. CDR3 protein: CASSLAAQDPKGHEKLFF. As DNA, the CDR3 is TGTGCCAGCAGCTTAGCAGCACAGGACCCTAAAGGACACGAAAAACTGTTTTTT.

The J gene is TRBJ1-1, the V gene TRBV11-2; 12 bases line up with TRBD1. Trimming cost V 2 bases and J 10 bases; bases outside gene matches: 8. CDR1 and CDR2 (germline): SGHAT, FQNNGV. The CDR3 has 15 residues. CDR3 DNA sequence: TGTGCCAGCAGCTTATCTGGGACAGGGGGCGTCAGAGCTTTCTTT. The encoded protein is CASSLSGTGGVRAFF. The full variable domain, its missing parts supplied by reference TRBV11-2 and TRBJ1-1, is EAGVAQSPRYKIIEKRQSVAFWCNPISGHATLYWYQQILGQGPKLLIQFQNNGVVDDSQLPKDRFSAERLKGVDSTLKIQPAKLEDSAVYLCASSLSGTGGVRAFFGQGTRLTVV.